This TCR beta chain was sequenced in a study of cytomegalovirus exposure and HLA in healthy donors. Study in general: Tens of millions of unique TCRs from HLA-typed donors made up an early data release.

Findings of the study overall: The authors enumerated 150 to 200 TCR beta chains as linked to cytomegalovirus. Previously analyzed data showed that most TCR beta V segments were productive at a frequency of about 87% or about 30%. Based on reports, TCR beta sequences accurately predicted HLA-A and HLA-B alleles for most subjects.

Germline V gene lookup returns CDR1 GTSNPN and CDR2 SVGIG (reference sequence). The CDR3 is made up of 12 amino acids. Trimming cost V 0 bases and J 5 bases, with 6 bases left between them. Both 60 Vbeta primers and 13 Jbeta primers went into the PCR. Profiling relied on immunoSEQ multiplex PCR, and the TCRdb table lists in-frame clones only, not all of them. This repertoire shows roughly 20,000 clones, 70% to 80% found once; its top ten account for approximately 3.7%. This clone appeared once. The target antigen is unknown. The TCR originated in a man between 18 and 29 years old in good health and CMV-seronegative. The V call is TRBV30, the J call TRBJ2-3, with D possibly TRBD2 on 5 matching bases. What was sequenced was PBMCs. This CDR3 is CAWSVLVDTQYF. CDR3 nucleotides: TGTGCCTGGAGTGTACTAGTAGATACGCAGTATTTT.